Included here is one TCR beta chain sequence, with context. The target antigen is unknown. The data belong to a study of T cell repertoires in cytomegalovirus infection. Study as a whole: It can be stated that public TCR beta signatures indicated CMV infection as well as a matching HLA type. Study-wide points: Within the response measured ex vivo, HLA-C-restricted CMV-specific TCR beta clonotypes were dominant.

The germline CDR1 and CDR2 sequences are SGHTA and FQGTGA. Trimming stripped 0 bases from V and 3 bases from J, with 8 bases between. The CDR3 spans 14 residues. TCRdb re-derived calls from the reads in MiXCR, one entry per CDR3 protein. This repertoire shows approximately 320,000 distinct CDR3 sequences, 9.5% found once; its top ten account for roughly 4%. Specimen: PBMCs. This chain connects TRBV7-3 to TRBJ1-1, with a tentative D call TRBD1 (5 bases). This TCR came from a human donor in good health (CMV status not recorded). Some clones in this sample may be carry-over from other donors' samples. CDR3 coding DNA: TGTGCCAGCAGCTTAACGGCGGGGGACACTGAAGCTTTCTTT. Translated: CASSLTAGDTEAFF.